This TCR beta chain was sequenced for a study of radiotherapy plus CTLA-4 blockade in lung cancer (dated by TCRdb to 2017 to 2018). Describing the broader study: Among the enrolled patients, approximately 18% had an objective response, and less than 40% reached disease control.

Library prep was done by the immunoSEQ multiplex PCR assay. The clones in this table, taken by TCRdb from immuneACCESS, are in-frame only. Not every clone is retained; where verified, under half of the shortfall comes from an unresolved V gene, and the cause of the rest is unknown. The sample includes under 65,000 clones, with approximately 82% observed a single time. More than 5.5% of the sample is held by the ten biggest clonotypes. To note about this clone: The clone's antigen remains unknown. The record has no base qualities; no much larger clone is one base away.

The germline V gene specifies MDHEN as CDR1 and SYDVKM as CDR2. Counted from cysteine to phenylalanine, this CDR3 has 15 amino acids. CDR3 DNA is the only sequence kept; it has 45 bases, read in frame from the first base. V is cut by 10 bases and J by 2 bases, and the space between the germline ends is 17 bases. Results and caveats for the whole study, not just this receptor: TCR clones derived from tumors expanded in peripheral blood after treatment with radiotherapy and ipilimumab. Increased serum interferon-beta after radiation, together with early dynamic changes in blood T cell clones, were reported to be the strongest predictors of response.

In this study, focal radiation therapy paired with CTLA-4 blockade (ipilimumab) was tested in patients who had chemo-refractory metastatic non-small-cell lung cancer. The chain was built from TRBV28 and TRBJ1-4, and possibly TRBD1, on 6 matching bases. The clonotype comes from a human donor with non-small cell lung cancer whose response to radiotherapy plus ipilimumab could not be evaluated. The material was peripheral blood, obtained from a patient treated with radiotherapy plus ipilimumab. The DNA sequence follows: TGTGCCACCCAAGGGGGGGGGACTACTAATGAAAAACTGTTTTTT. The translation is CATQGGGTTNEKLFF.